Below, 21 T cell receptor beta chains from the same sample are listed, as sequenced in a study of identical twins. One entry per CDR3 protein results from TCRdb running MiXCR on the 5' RACE reads. Of hundreds of thousands of distinct CDR3 sequences in the sample, roughly 18% are singletons; the top ten hold around 12%. These data were also filed under a second study, of T cells expressing NK-cell markers.

Sequenced sample: PBMCs. The receptors stem from a woman in her late teens or twenties in good health.

A few counts support this clonotype. The rearrangement uses TRBV9 and TRBJ2-1; D may be TRBD1 (5 bases). The CDR3 length is 15 residues. V was clipped by 3 bases and J by 0 bases, with 10 bases between them. The V gene's germline CDR1 is SGDLS and CDR2 YYNGEE. CDR3 coding DNA: TGTGCCAGCAGCGCGCGGACAAACTCCTACAATGAGCAGTTCTTC. Translation: CASSARTNSYNEQFF.

This sequence joins TRBV7-9 and TRBJ2-7, with 8 bases fitting TRBD1. Looked up from germline, CDR1 is SEHNR and CDR2 is FQNEAQ (reference sequence). V lost 5 bases and J lost 6; bases outside the gene matches: 6. CDR3 length: 13 residues. Here the CDR3 reads CASSPRTGSEQYF. CDR3 DNA: TGTGCCAGCAGCCCCCGGACAGGGTCCGAGCAGTACTTC.

Only a few counts were recorded for this clonotype. DNA for the CDR3: TGTGCCAGCAGCTTAGTACTAGCCCCCACAGATACGCAGTATTTT. Translating it yields CASSLVLAPTDTQYF. This sequence joins TRBV11-2 and TRBJ2-3, with a tentative D call TRBD2 (6 bases). CDR1 and CDR2 (germline): SGHAT, FQNNGV. The CDR3 is 15 residues long. The V and J ends lost 1 base and 2 bases respectively, with 10 bases between them.

V gene TRBV9 combines with J gene TRBJ2-1; either TRBD1 or TRBD2 may supply D (5 bases each). The CDR3 is 17 amino acids. V dropped 4 bases and J dropped 2 bases, with 19 bases sitting between them. CDR1 and CDR2 (germline): SGDLS, YYNGEE. The CDR3 DNA follows: TGTGCCAGCAGCCCTGAGGATGGGGGATTACCCTACAATGAGCAGTTCTTC. Translation: CASSPEDGGLPYNEQFF.

The chain carries TRBV20-1 and TRBJ2-1; 9 bases match TRBD2. CDR3 length equals 14 residues. The germline V gene has CDR1 DFQATT and CDR2 SNEGSKA (reference sequence). Trimming took 2 bases from V and 6 from J; bases not matched to a gene: 5. CDR3 loop: CSARLAGSSNEQFF. The CDR3 coding sequence is TGCAGTGCTAGACTAGCGGGGTCGTCCAATGAGCAGTTCTTC.

This chain uses TRBV27 with TRBJ2-1; the match to TRBD2 covers 11 bases. The CDR3 runs 15 residues. CDR1 is MNHEY and CDR2 is SMNVEV in the germline V gene (reference sequence). Trimming took 3 bases from V and 7 from J; bases not matched to a gene: 5. Written as DNA, the CDR3 is TGTGCCAGCAGTTTGGATAGCGGGGGGGTAAATGAGCAGTTCTTC. It specifies CASSLDSGGVNEQFF.

This clonotype was seen many times. The chain employs TRBV7-3 and TRBJ2-3; D is possibly TRBD1 or TRBD2 (5 bases each). Trimming removed 5 bases from V and 0 bases from J, with 15 bases in between. The germline CDR1 and CDR2 sequences are SGHTA and FQGTGA. CDR3 length: 16 amino acids. The CDR3 nucleotides are TGTGCCAGCAGCAAGGGACCACGAACTAGCACAGATACGCAGTATTTT. Amino acids: CASSKGPRTSTDTQYF.

V and J are TRBV7-2 and TRBJ2-7; 11 bases align to TRBD2. Germline V CDR1 and CDR2: SGHTA, FQGNSA. The CDR3 is made up of 15 amino acids. J lost 0 bases, V lost 6 bases, and 4 bases had no gene match. CDR3 coding DNA: TGTGCCAGCAGTACTAGCGGGGGAAGCTCCTACGAGCAGTACTTC. Protein product: CASSTSGGSSYEQYF.

The chain links TRBV12-3 or TRBV12-4 to TRBJ1-2, with D maybe TRBD1 (5 bases). This CDR3 has 13 amino acids. Deletions cut 3 bases from V and 8 bases from J, with 13 bases between. The CDR3 protein is CASSFAGRAGYTF. CDR3 in DNA: TGTGCCAGCAGTTTTGCAGGGAGGGCCGGCTACACCTTC.

This clonotype has only a few counts. The V call is TRBV7-9, the J call TRBJ1-5, with D possibly matching TRBD1 (5 bases). The germline V gene has CDR1 SEHNR and CDR2 FQNEAQ (reference sequence). The CDR3 contains 16 residues. Trimming left V 8 bases short and J 0 bases short, with 17 bases between. The CDR3 DNA reads as TGTGCCAGCTCAGGGCGACAATGGAATAGCAATCAGCCCCAGCATTTT. Its protein product is CASSGRQWNSNQPQHF. The variable domain in full, completed from reference TRBV7-9 and TRBJ1-5, reads DTGVSQNPRHKITKRGQNVTFRCDPISEHNRLYWYRQTLGQGPEFLTYFQNEAQLEKSRLLSDRFSAERPKGSFSTLEIQRTEQGDSAMYLCASSGRQWNSNQPQHFGDGTRLSIL.

V is TRBV20-1 and J is TRBJ2-3, with 9 bases that match TRBD2. Germline lookup yields CDR1 DFQATT and CDR2 SNEGSKA (reference sequence). Trimming cost V 6 bases and J 6 bases; bases outside gene matches: 7. The CDR3 has 13 amino acids. In nucleotides, the CDR3 is TGCAGTGCCGCCCGAACTAGCGGGGATACGCAGTATTTT. As protein: CSAARTSGDTQYF.

This clonotype appeared a few times. The gene calls are TRBV5-1 and TRBJ2-1; the match to TRBD1 covers 9 bases. This CDR3 region has 15 residues. In germline, CDR1 is SGHRS, CDR2 YFSETQ. V was clipped by 5 bases and J by 3 bases; unmatched bases: 6. The CDR3 is CASSLPGQGYNEQFF. CDR3 DNA sequence: TGCGCCAGCAGTTTACCGGGACAGGGCTACAATGAGCAGTTCTTC.

The chain combines TRBV10-3 with TRBJ2-2, with a weak D call TRBD2 (6 bases). CDR3 size: 15 residues. Germline CDR1 is ENHRY and CDR2 is SYGVKD. V lost 3 bases and J lost 0, with 8 bases in between. CDR3 sequence (DNA): TGTGCCATCAGTGAAGCGGGCGCGAACACCGGGGAGCTGTTTTTT. Encoded protein: CAISEAGANTGELFF.

This rearrangement joins TRBV10-3 to TRBJ2-1; unclear D gene. Looked up from germline, CDR1 is ENHRY and CDR2 is SYGVKD. The V and J ends lost 6 bases and 10 bases respectively, with 13 bases between them. The CDR3 is 12 amino acids. The CDR3 DNA reads as TGTGCCATCAGGGCAGACCAAACCGAGCAGTTCTTC. Residues: CAIRADQTEQFF.

The gene calls are TRBV10-3 and TRBJ2-7; a weak D match, TRBD1 (6 bases). This CDR3 region has 13 residues. The germline gives CDR1 ENHRY, CDR2 SYGVKD. Trimming stripped 11 bases from V and 5 bases from J, with 19 bases between. The DNA for the CDR3 is TGTGCCGCTCATGGGAACAGGGCGGACGAGCAGTACTTC. It encodes CAAHGNRADEQYF.

This clonotype was seen once. The chain employs TRBV15 and TRBJ2-3; no clear D gene. Germline-derived CDR1 and CDR2 are LNHNV and YYDKDF (reference sequence). Deletions cut 1 base from V and 2 bases from J, with 16 bases between. CDR3 length: 17 residues. The CDR3 reads CATSRAWATSYTDTQYF. The CDR3, as DNA: TGTGCCACCAGCAGAGCGTGGGCCACTTCTTACACAGATACGCAGTATTTT.

V usage is TRBV6-6 and J usage is TRBJ2-7, with TRBD2 matching 9 bases. V lost 10 bases and J lost 6; bases outside the gene matches: 10. Germline V gene data show CDR1 as MNHNY and CDR2 as SVGAGI (reference sequence). The CDR3 loop spans 13 amino acids. CDR3 amino acids: CATLGGTSSEQYF. Written as DNA, the CDR3 is TGTGCCACCCTTGGAGGGACTAGCTCCGAGCAGTACTTC.

Only a few counts were recorded for this clonotype. The rearrangement uses TRBV3-1 and TRBJ1-5, with no clear D. The germline V gene encodes CDR1 LGHDT and CDR2 YNNKEL (reference sequence). The CDR3 has 15 residues. V was shortened by 1 base and J by 6 bases, with 13 bases between the two germline ends. The CDR3 bases are TGTGCCAGCAGCCAAGGAGATAGGTGGGGTCAGCCCCAGCATTTT. This encodes CASSQGDRWGQPQHF.

The V call is TRBV9, the J call TRBJ2-1; 11 bases map to TRBD2. This CDR3 comprises 17 residues. Germline V gene data show CDR1 as SGDLS and CDR2 as YYNGEE. Trimming took 0 bases from V and 1 from J; bases not matched to a gene: 3. The CDR3 DNA follows: TGTGCCAGCAGCGTAGTCCCTAGCGGGAGGTCCTACAATGAGCAGTTCTTC. Translated: CASSVVPSGRSYNEQFF.

CDR3 in amino acids: CASSVRTLDNEQFF. The CDR3 bases are TGTGCCAGCAGCGTACGGACACTTGACAATGAGCAGTTCTTC. The chain joins TRBV9 to TRBJ2-1; D is possibly TRBD1 (5 bases). Looked up from germline, CDR1 is SGDLS and CDR2 is YYNGEE. The length of the CDR3 is 14 residues. Trimming removed 1 base from V and 5 bases from J, with 10 bases in between.

The V and J genes are TRBV6-1 and TRBJ1-5, with D unclear. Germline V gene data show CDR1 as MNHNS and CDR2 as SASEGT. Trimming pared 4 bases from V and 4 bases from J, leaving 14 bases between. The CDR3 consists of 15 residues. This CDR3 is CASSVVLRMNQPQHF. Here the CDR3 DNA reads TGTGCCAGCAGTGTGGTGCTCAGGATGAATCAGCCCCAGCATTTT.